This TCR beta chain was identified in a study of T cell responses to AZD1222 COVID-19 vaccine. Points from the study as a whole: Spike was spanned by vaccine-associated CD4 TCRs, with dominance at 160-218 and 743-854. Spike-specific TCR breadth rose after two AZD1222 doses, and depth rose as well. Sampled repertoires all dated from after the peak T cell response.

The repertoire was sequenced with immunoSEQ multiplex PCR; TCRdb's copy has only in-frame clones and lacks some. The sample lists around 120,000 clones; around 84% were seen once. Germline V CDR1 and CDR2: LNHNV, YYDKDF (reference sequence). The CDR3 totals 17 residues. The V and J ends lost 0 bases and 9 bases respectively, with 18 bases between them. Points on this clone: Its antigen is as yet unknown.

Researchers grouped second doses given at about 4 or about 12 weeks into one pool. The rearrangement uses TRBV15 and TRBJ1-6; TRBD1 is a possible D gene (5 bases). The starting material was peripheral blood, obtained 28 days after the second AZD1222 dose. This clonotype originated in an adult who received the AZD1222 COVID-19 vaccine. The CDR3: CATSRERATAWSSPLHF. CDR3 in DNA: TGTGCCACCAGCAGAGAGAGGGCGACAGCATGGAGTTCACCCCTCCACTTT.